This entry lists 29 T cell receptor beta chains sequenced from one sample in a study of T cells after yellow fever vaccination. One entry per CDR3 protein results from TCRdb running MiXCR on the 5' RACE reads. This sample carries approximately 330,000 distinct CDR3 sequences, roughly 4% of them seen once, and the ten largest clones take roughly 24%. This sample comprised PBMCs, obtained 5 days after the yellow fever booster vaccination. These receptors were obtained from a man aged 18 to 30 who received the YFV17D yellow fever vaccine.

The J gene is TRBJ2-5, the V gene TRBV21-1; TRBD1, the table's D call, lacks a check against the DNA. TRBV21-1 is a recognized pseudogene. The CDR3 covers 14 residues. The CDR3 protein is CASSKDGPGETQYF. CDR3 DNA: TGTGCCAGCAGCAAAGACGGCCCAGGGGAGACCCAGTACTTC.

The V call is TRBV9, the J call TRBJ2-7; 8 bases are shared with TRBD1. Losses at the gene ends were 0 bases for V and 0 bases for J; bases not matched to a gene: 2. CDR1 and CDR2 (germline): SGDLS, YYNGEE. The CDR3 covers 15 residues. The CDR3 spells CASSVEGTGSYEQYF. In nucleotides, the CDR3 is TGTGCCAGCAGCGTAGAAGGGACAGGCTCCTACGAGCAGTACTTC.

The rearrangement uses TRBV18 and TRBJ1-2; 10 nucleotides agree with TRBD1. The CDR3 has 14 amino acids. V lost 3 bases and J lost 8; bases outside the gene matches: 6. Germline V CDR1 and CDR2: KGHSH, LQKENI. The CDR3 loop reads CASSPSGTGDGYTF. The CDR3 DNA is TGTGCCAGCTCACCCTCCGGGACAGGGGACGGCTACACCTTC.

The V call is TRBV7-2, the J call TRBJ2-7; D is perhaps TRBD2 (7 bases). V gave up 3 bases and J gave up 0 bases, with 12 bases separating them. The V gene's germline CDR1 is SGHTA and CDR2 FQGNSA. CDR3 length: 15 residues. The CDR3 region has the DNA TGTGCCAGCAGCTTGGTACGGGGGGCCTCCTACGAGCAGTACGTC. The encoded protein is CASSLVRGASYEQYV.

This rearrangement joins TRBV6-5 to TRBJ1-5, with D perhaps TRBD1 (6 bases). Trimming shortened V by 5 bases and J by 7 bases, and 15 bases separated the two germline ends. CDR1 is MNHEY and CDR2 is SVGAGI in the germline V gene. The CDR3 spans 14 residues. CDR3 sequence reads: CASSINREGQPQHF. CDR3 sequence (DNA): TGTGCCAGCAGTATCAACAGGGAGGGGCAGCCCCAGCATTTT.

This clonotype was found a few times. The chain employs TRBV12-3 or TRBV12-4 and TRBJ2-5; D unclear. The CDR3 is made up of 13 amino acids. The ends were cut back, 4 bases at V and 2 bases at J, with 8 bases in the middle. CDR3 bases: TGTGCCAGCAGTTCTCTAGGACAAGAGACCCAGTACTTC. This encodes CASSSLGQETQYF.

The chain joins TRBV10-3 to TRBJ1-1; D might be TRBD1 (6 bases). The CDR3 extends over 14 amino acids. Trimming removed 5 bases from V and 1 base from J, with 11 bases in between. Germline CDR1 is ENHRY and CDR2 is SYGVKD. CDR3 in amino acids: CAISTGYENTEAFF. The CDR3 DNA is TGTGCCATCAGTACAGGGTACGAGAACACTGAAGCTTTCTTT.

This clonotype was seen a few times. The rearrangement links TRBV2 to TRBJ2-2; no definite D call. The CDR3 covers 14 residues. CDR1 and CDR2 (germline): SNHLY, FYNNEI. Trimming took off 8 bases at V and 0 bases at J, with 10 bases between the two ends. CDR3 loop: CASRETSNTGELFF. The DNA of the CDR3 is TGTGCCAGCCGAGAGACTTCGAACACCGGGGAGCTGTTTTTT.

The chain links TRBV18 to TRBJ1-1; tentative D call: TRBD1 (6 bases). CDR3 size: 16 residues. CDR1 KGHSH and CDR2 LQKENI come from the germline V gene. Deletions cut 4 bases from V and 6 bases from J, with 21 bases between. In DNA form, the CDR3 reads TGTGCCAGCTCACGGAGTACGTTGGGGGCGATGGCTGAAGCTTTCTTT. It translates to CASSRSTLGAMAEAFF.

The V and J genes are TRBV18 and TRBJ1-5, with no clear D. Germline CDR1 is KGHSH and CDR2 is LQKENI. The CDR3 runs 15 residues. Trimming took 6 bases from V and 5 from J, leaving 17 bases between them. CDR3 residues: CASSRDFGRDQPQHF. The CDR3 nucleotides read TGTGCCAGCTCTCGGGATTTCGGAAGGGATCAGCCCCAGCATTTT.

This clonotype was detected many times. This chain links TRBV5-1 with TRBJ1-5, with TRBD1 as a possible D gene (5 bases). From germline, CDR1 is SGHRS and CDR2 YFSETQ. The germline V and J ends were trimmed by 3 bases and 4 bases, with 11 bases remaining between them. The CDR3 loop spans 14 amino acids. CDR3 DNA: TGCGCCAGCAGCTCCCTCGGGGGTAATCAGCCCCAGCATTTT. It specifies CASSSLGGNQPQHF.

V usage is TRBV4-2 and J usage is TRBJ1-5, with 7 bases identical to TRBD1. The CDR3 length is 17 residues. With 0 bases clipped from V and 2 bases from J, the junction kept 7 bases outside the gene matches. Germline assignment: CDR1 LGHNA and CDR2 YNFKEQ. CDR3 amino acids: CASSQEAWDSRNQPQHF. As DNA, the CDR3 is TGTGCCAGCAGCCAAGAGGCTTGGGACAGTCGCAATCAGCCCCAGCATTTT.

The chain links TRBV6-6 to TRBJ1-5; D is possibly TRBD1 (6 bases). The CDR3 has 14 amino acids. Per germline, CDR1 MNHNY and CDR2 SVGAGI (reference sequence). V shed 6 bases and J shed 3 bases, with 12 bases lying between them. In DNA, the CDR3 is TGTGCCAGCAGCAAGACAGGCCACAATCAGCCCCAGCATTTT. This gives the protein CASSKTGHNQPQHF.

This clonotype appeared a few times. The chain uses TRBV12-3 or TRBV12-4 and TRBJ1-2; D uncertain. The CDR3 is 13 amino acids. Trimming stripped 7 bases from V and 3 bases from J, with 12 bases between. The DNA for the CDR3 is TGTGCCAGCAAGAGGGATCTCCACTATGGCTACACCTTC. This codes for CASKRDLHYGYTF.

This clonotype was detected many times. The chain couples TRBV4-3 to TRBJ1-1; D possibly corresponds to TRBD1 (5 bases). This CDR3 comprises 14 residues. Germline V CDR1 and CDR2: LGHNA, YSLEER. The germline V and J ends were trimmed by 4 bases and 1 base, with 10 bases remaining between them. The CDR3, as DNA: TGCGCCAGCAGCCCCCGGGGCCAGAACACTGAAGCTTTCTTT. Protein sequence: CASSPRGQNTEAFF.

This clonotype was seen a handful of times. The J gene is TRBJ2-3, the V gene TRBV6-5; D is perhaps TRBD2 (5 bases). Per the germline V gene, CDR1 is MNHEY and CDR2 is SVGAGI. Trimming pared 6 bases from V and 2 bases from J, leaving 9 bases between. This CDR3 comprises 13 residues. DNA of the CDR3: TGTGCCAGCAGGACCGGGAACACAGATACGCAGTATTTT. Its protein is CASRTGNTDTQYF.

This clonotype has ten or more counts. The V gene is TRBV6-5, the J gene TRBJ1-2, with D unresolved. Germline V lookup: CDR1 MNHEY, CDR2 SVGAGI. This CDR3 has 10 residues. Trimming stripped 10 bases from V and 6 bases from J, with 9 bases between. The CDR3 bases are TGTGCCACTTATAGGGATGGCTACACCTTC. Translation gives CATYRDGYTF.

This clonotype appeared a few times. J is TRBJ1-1 and V is TRBV10-2, with 9 bases identical to TRBD1. This CDR3 contains 17 residues. From germline, CDR1 is WSHSY and CDR2 SAAADI. V lost 4 bases to trimming and J lost 1 base; unmatched junction nucleotides: 10. The CDR3 DNA reads as TGCGCCAGCAGTGCGAACCTTTGGACAGGGGAGAACACTGAAGCTTTCTTT. Encoded protein: CASSANLWTGENTEAFF.

This clonotype was observed many times. The chain joins TRBV7-2 to TRBJ2-3; D may be TRBD1 or TRBD2 (5 bases each). This CDR3 contains 14 residues. The V gene lost 1 base and the J gene lost 7 bases, with 12 bases spanning the gap. The germline CDR1 and CDR2 sequences are SGHTA and FQGNSA. The CDR3 nucleotides are TGTGCCAGCAGCTTAGAGGTGGGACGGAATACGCAGTATTTT. Translation gives CASSLEVGRNTQYF.

At least ten counts were recorded for this clonotype. The chain links TRBV6-2 or TRBV6-3 to TRBJ2-7, with 9 positions matching TRBD1. After removal of 7 bases from V and 7 bases from J, the junction contained 23 bases not matched to a gene. Germline CDR1 and CDR2: MNHEY and SVGEGT. This CDR3 has 18 amino acids. CDR3 in amino acids: CASTAGEKVPGQGKEQYV. For the CDR3, the DNA is TGTGCCAGCACCGCCGGCGAGAAGGTACCGGGACAGGGAAAAGAGCAGTACGTC.

CDR3 residues: CASSLVDGTDTQYF. CDR3 sequence (DNA): TGCGCCAGCAGCTTGGTGGATGGCACAGATACGCAGTATTTT. The chain has TRBV5-1 and TRBJ2-3, with D hard to call. Trimming took 0 bases from V and 1 from J, leaving 6 bases between them. CDR1 and CDR2 from the germline V gene are SGHRS and YFSETQ. The CDR3 runs to 14 residues.

The chain couples TRBV6-1 to TRBJ1-1; D gene unclear. The CDR3 loop spans 13 amino acids. The V end was cut by 0 bases, the J end by 7 bases, with 9 bases between. Germline values: CDR1 MNHNS, CDR2 SASEGT. CDR3 bases: TGTGCCAGCAGTGAAGCGCTTCCGGGTGAAGCTTTCTTT. Translated: CASSEALPGEAFF.

This clonotype has just a few counts. The V call is TRBV29-1, the J call TRBJ1-5; D is perhaps TRBD1 (5 bases). The CDR3 has 13 amino acids. Germline V gene sequence: CDR1 SQVTM, CDR2 ANQGSEA. Trimming took 4 bases from V and 0 from J, leaving 7 bases between them. The CDR3 loop is CSVAQGSNQPQHF. As DNA, the CDR3 is TGCAGCGTTGCCCAGGGTAGCAATCAGCCCCAGCATTTT.

The V gene is TRBV20-1, the J gene TRBJ2-7; 7 bases match TRBD1. With V trimmed by 0 bases and J by 5 bases, 7 bases remained unmatched. The CDR3 length is 14 residues. Germline V CDR1 and CDR2: DFQATT, SNEGSKA (reference sequence). The CDR3 sequence: CSAREDRSRDEQYF. The CDR3, as DNA: TGCAGTGCTAGAGAGGACAGGTCCAGGGACGAGCAGTACTTC.

This clonotype has just a few counts. The chain carries TRBV7-9 and TRBJ2-2; the D gene is possibly TRBD1 (7 bases). Germline V CDR1 and CDR2: SEHNR, FQNEAQ (reference sequence). Trimming removed 4 bases from V and 1 base from J, with 16 bases in between. There are 17 residues in the CDR3. The CDR3 nucleotides read TGTGCCAGCAGCTGGAGGGCCGGGACAGTGAACACCGGGGAGCTGTTTTTT. Its protein is CASSWRAGTVNTGELFF.

This clonotype was counted between two and nine times. V gene TRBV9 combines with J gene TRBJ2-4; D might be TRBD1 (5 bases). The V gene lost 0 bases and the J gene lost 0 bases, with 10 bases spanning the gap. The CDR3 extends over 16 amino acids. Germline values: CDR1 SGDLS, CDR2 YYNGEE. The CDR3 coding sequence is TGTGCCAGCAGCGTAGGCAGGGCCTTAGCCAAAAACATTCAGTACTTC. Protein product: CASSVGRALAKNIQYF.

This clonotype appeared a few times. As DNA, the CDR3 is TGTGCCACCAGTGACCTGGGGGCCCAAGAGACCCAGTACTTC. It codes for CATSDLGAQETQYF. The rearrangement links TRBV24-1 to TRBJ2-5, with D tentatively TRBD1 (6 bases). The CDR3 consists of 14 residues. The V gene's germline CDR1 is KGHDR and CDR2 SFDVKD. Deletions cut 4 bases from V and 1 base from J, with 9 bases between.

This clonotype came up a few times. The chain uses TRBV6-1 and TRBJ2-7; 9 nucleotides align to TRBD1. V shed 1 base, J shed 2 bases, and the junction held 3 bases outside the gene matches. Per germline, CDR1 MNHNS and CDR2 SASEGT. CDR3 size: 15 residues. CDR3 region: CASSEGGTGTYEQYV. CDR3 in DNA: TGTGCCAGCAGTGAAGGGGGGACAGGGACCTACGAGCAGTACGTC.

The sample holds many counts of this clonotype. V usage is TRBV7-8 and J usage is TRBJ2-7; TRBD2 matches at 7 bases. The CDR3 is made up of 14 amino acids. V lost 5 bases and J lost 5; bases outside the gene matches: 9. Germline V lookup: CDR1 SGHVS, CDR2 FQNEAQ. The CDR3 here is CASSPGGSKNEQYF. CDR3 nucleotides: TGTGCCAGCAGCCCGGGGGGAAGCAAGAACGAGCAGTACTTC.